This T cell receptor beta chain was identified during a study of shared clonotypes between healthy human individuals. In the study overall: A few men and a couple of women, aged 18 to 49, were donors.

Comments on this clone: Its antigen is unknown.

Study observations and caveats: Donors were few, which limited the genetic and exposure-history diversity represented. Relative to their counterparts shared across all four donors, non-shared clonotypes exhibited diminished generation probabilities.

Every subset had its genomic DNA shared out evenly among several immunoSEQ plates. Clones were sequenced by immunoSEQ multiplex PCR, and TCRdb holds only the in-frame ones, with some missing. The sample includes about a million clones, 70% to 85% of them seen just once. CDR1 SGHRS and CDR2 YFSETQ come from the germline V gene. With 4 bases clipped from V and 4 bases from J, the junction kept 6 bases outside the gene matches. The CDR3 totals 15 residues. The sequencing input was memory CD4+ T cells from PBMCs. Subset of the sample: CD45RA-negative fraction. The sequence derives from a man between 18 and 35 years old in good health. Some clones in this sample may be carry-over from other donors' samples. V usage is TRBV5-1 and J usage is TRBJ2-3, with 10 bases that match TRBD2. This chain's CDR3 is CASSDPSGRSDTQYF. The CDR3 bases are TGCGCCAGCAGCGACCCTAGCGGGAGATCAGATACGCAGTATTTT.